The 8 T cell receptor beta chains in this list originate from one sample, sequenced in a study of human T cells and chemical hapten exposure. Each CDR3 protein is one row after TCRdb ran MiXCR on the RACE reads. This sample has about 54,000 distinct CDR3 sequences, with about a tenth found just once. Sample time point: patch test 2, 6 weeks after DPC sensitization. Treatment indicated: therapeutic diphenylcyclopropenone sensitization with weekly scalp DPC. Material: whole blood, obtained in connection with sensitization to the hapten diphenylcyclopropenone (DPC). These receptors were obtained from a woman aged 50 to 65 with alopecia areata. Some clones in this sample may be carry-over from other donors' samples.

This clonotype came up a few times. This chain uses TRBV29-1 with TRBJ1-1; 9 nucleotides line up with TRBD1. In germline, CDR1 is SQVTM, CDR2 ANQGSEA. Trimming removed 7 bases from V and 4 bases from J; junction bases left unmatched: 10. The CDR3 is 14 amino acids. DNA of the CDR3: TGCAGCGCGGTAACAGGGGGCCAGAGCACTGAAGCTTTCTTT. Its translation is CSAVTGGQSTEAFF.

The J gene is TRBJ2-2, the V gene TRBV2; TRBD2 matches at 7 bases. Unmatched junction bases numbered 2, after V lost 7 bases and J lost 0 bases. Germline values: CDR1 SNHLY, CDR2 FYNNEI. CDR3 length equals 14 residues. Written as DNA, the CDR3 is TGTGCCAGCAAGGCGGGAGCGAACACCGGGGAGCTGTTTTTT. Protein product: CASKAGANTGELFF.

The gene calls are TRBV24-1 and TRBJ2-5; 7 positions match TRBD2. The CDR3 sequence is 15 residues long. Per germline, CDR1 KGHDR and CDR2 SFDVKD. J lost 5 bases, V lost 3 bases, and 8 bases had no gene match. CDR3 residues: CATSDKTSVGETQYF. The CDR3 coding sequence is TGTGCCACCAGTGATAAAACTAGCGTGGGTGAGACCCAGTACTTC.

There are many counts of this clonotype. DNA of the CDR3: TGCAGTGCTAGAGTGGGGGGAAGGGACTATGGCTACACCTTC. Protein: CSARVGGRDYGYTF. This chain connects TRBV20-1 to TRBJ1-2; possibly TRBD1 for D (5 bases). V lost 1 base and J lost 3, with 12 bases in between. From germline, CDR1 is DFQATT and CDR2 SNEGSKA (reference sequence). The length of the CDR3 is 14 residues.

V and J are TRBV6-1 and TRBJ2-3; the D call may be TRBD1 or TRBD2 (5 bases each). The CDR3 consists of 14 residues. The germline CDR1 and CDR2 sequences are MNHNS and SASEGT. Trimming took 2 bases from V and 6 from J, leaving 12 bases between them. CDR3 DNA: TGTGCCAGCAGTGAACCGGGGCTGGGCGATACGCAGTATTTT. Amino acids: CASSEPGLGDTQYF.

This chain uses TRBV28 with TRBJ2-7; no clear D. V was pared by 6 bases and J by 5 bases, with 14 bases between. The CDR3 has 13 amino acids. Germline assignment: CDR1 MDHEN and CDR2 SYDVKM. The CDR3 protein is CASRLGRLHEQYF. Here the CDR3 DNA reads TGTGCCAGCAGATTGGGTAGGCTCCACGAGCAGTACTTC.

This clonotype was seen repeatedly, ten times or more. V is TRBV12-3 or TRBV12-4 and J is TRBJ1-5; D gene unclear. Trimming stripped 3 bases from V and 4 bases from J, with 13 bases between. The CDR3 covers 15 residues. The CDR3 sequence is CASSFSTPANQPQHF. The CDR3 nucleotides are TGTGCCAGCAGTTTCTCAACCCCGGCAAATCAGCCCCAGCATTTT.

This clonotype was found a few times. The chain links TRBV12-3 or TRBV12-4 to TRBJ2-2; D possibly uses TRBD1 or TRBD2 (6 bases each). The V and J ends lost 7 bases and 5 bases respectively, with 17 bases between them. The CDR3 spans 15 residues. The CDR3 loop reads CASTQGQGRTGELFF. The CDR3 coding sequence is TGTGCCAGCACCCAAGGGCAGGGGAGGACCGGGGAGCTGTTTTTT.